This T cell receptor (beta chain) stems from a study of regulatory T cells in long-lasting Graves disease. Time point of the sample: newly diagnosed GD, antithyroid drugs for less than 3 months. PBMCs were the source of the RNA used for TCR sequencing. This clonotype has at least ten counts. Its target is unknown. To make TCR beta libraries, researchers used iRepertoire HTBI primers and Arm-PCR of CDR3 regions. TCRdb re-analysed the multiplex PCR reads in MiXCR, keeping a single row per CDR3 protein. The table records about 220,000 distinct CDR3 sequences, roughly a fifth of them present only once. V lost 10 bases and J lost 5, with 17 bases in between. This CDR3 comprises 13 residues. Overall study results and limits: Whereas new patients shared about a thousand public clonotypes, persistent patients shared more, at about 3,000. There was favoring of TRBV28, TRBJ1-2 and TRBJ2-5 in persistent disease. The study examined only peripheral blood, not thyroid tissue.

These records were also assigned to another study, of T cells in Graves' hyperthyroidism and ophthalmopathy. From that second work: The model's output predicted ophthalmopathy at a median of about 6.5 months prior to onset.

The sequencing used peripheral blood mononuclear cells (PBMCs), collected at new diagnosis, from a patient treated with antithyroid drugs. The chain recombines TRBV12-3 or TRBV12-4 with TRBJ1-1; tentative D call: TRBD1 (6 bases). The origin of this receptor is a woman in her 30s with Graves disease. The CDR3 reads CATRRGGRTEAFF. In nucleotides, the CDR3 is TGTGCCACCCGACGTGGGGGCCGGACTGAAGCTTTCTTT.